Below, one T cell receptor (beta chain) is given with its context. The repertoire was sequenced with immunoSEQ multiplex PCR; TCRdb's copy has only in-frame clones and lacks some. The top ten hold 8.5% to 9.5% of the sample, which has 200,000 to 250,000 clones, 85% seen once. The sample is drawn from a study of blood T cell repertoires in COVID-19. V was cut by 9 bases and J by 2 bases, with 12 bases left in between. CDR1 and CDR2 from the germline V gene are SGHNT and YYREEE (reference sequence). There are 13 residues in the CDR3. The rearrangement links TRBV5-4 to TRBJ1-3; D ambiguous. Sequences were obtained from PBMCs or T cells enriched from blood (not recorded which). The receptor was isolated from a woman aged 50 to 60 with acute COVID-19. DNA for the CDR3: TGTGCCATCCAGGTGCAGACTGGAAACACCATATATTTT. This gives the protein CAIQVQTGNTIYF.